This T cell receptor beta chain was sequenced during a study of blood T cells in healthy people across ages. The CDR3 has 15 residues. Per the germline V gene, CDR1 is SGHAT and CDR2 is FQDESV (reference sequence). With V trimmed by 5 bases and J by 1 base, 7 bases remained unmatched. Primed by a sample-barcoded 5' primer and a J-beta primer mix, a second PCR proceeded for about 7 to 11 cycles. TCRdb recomputed calls from the 5' RACE reads with MiXCR, one row per CDR3 protein. The data hold under 1,100,000 distinct CDR3 sequences, with 20% to 25% observed a single time. Every sample gave at least 6 micrograms of total RNA when it was extracted. Another study also made use of these data, one on T cells of mothers and their children. That study reports: Slightly higher, non-significant overlap characterized related mother-child pairs relative to unrelated pairs.

This clonotype was sampled from a girl aged 2 to 10 in good health. Material for sequencing was blood. The rearrangement links TRBV11-1 to TRBJ2-5, with 7 bases that match TRBD2. The CDR3 nucleotides read TGTGCCAGCAGCCCGGCGGGGGAATTCCAAGAGACCCAGTACTTC. It yields the protein CASSPAGEFQETQYF.